This TCR beta chain was retrieved from a study of CD8 T cells in ankylosing spondylitis. On this clonotype: No antigen is known for it.

Whole-study results and caveats: Reportedly, matched ankylosing spondylitis synovial fluid was significantly enriched for disease-linked clones. Apparently characteristic of ankylosing spondylitis blood was a TCR beta motif (about eight highly homologous variants). Those disease-linked clones were CD8+; they were also relatively rare in peripheral blood.

TCRdb reprocessed the 5' RACE reads with MiXCR, giving one entry per CDR3 protein. This repertoire shows over 200,000 distinct CDR3 sequences, about 17% found once; its top ten account for roughly 42%. V lost 4 bases and J 5 bases, leaving 19 bases between the germline ends. The CDR3 contains 15 residues. Germline-derived CDR1 and CDR2 are SGHRS and YFSETQ. The rearrangement joins TRBV5-1 to TRBJ2-7; D gene ambiguous. The source of this sequence is a male donor with ankylosing spondylitis. The specimen sequenced was blood, either unsorted or a sorted T cell fraction (not recorded which). DNA of the CDR3: TGCGCCAGCAGCCCGCGTCGGGCGTTCGAGGACGAGCAGTACTTC. Translation gives CASSPRRAFEDEQYF.